This T cell receptor beta chain was sequenced in a study of monozygotic twins with inflammatory bowel disease. Whole blood supplied total RNA, and T cells were not sorted. CDR3 length equals 15 residues. CDR1 is ENHRY and CDR2 is SYGVKD in the germline V gene. TCRdb reprocessed the 5' RACE reads and reports one entry per CDR3 protein, with no DNA. The sample holds about 380,000 distinct CDR3 sequences. This TCR came from a human donor with ulcerative colitis or Crohn's disease, or a healthy co-twin of an affected twin (not recorded which). The chain has TRBV10-3 and TRBJ2-3. Sequencing was carried out using blood. The CDR3 sequence is CAISESRASTDTQYF.